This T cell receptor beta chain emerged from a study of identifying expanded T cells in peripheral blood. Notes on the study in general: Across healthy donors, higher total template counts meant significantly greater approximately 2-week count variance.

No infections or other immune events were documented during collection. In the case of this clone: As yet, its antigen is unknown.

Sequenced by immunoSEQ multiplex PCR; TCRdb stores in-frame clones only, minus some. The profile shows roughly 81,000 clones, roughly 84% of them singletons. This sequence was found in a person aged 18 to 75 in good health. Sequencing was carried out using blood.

The CDR3 region has the DNA TGTACATCTCCCGACCGCATCTTTTACGAGCAGTACTTC. This codes for CTSPDRIFYEQYF. The V gene is TRBV16, the J gene TRBJ2-7; D is undetermined. The length of the CDR3 is 13 residues. Germline assignment: CDR1 KGHSY and CDR2 FQNENV. Full variable domain (missing parts from reference TRBV16 and TRBJ2-7): GEEVAQTPKHLVRGEGQKAKLYCAPIKGHSYVFWYQQVLKNEFKFLISFQNENVFDETGMPKERFSAKCLPNSPCSLEIQATKLEDSAVYFCTSPDRIFYEQYFGPGTRLTVT.